Listed here are 12 T cell receptor beta chains from one sample, sequenced in a study of regulatory T cells in long-lasting Graves disease. Described time point: newly diagnosed GD, antithyroid drugs for less than 3 months. The TCR library was prepared using RNA isolated from PBMCs. Arm-PCR of CDR3 regions and iRepertoire HTBI primers were used to build TCR beta libraries. TCRdb used MiXCR to reprocess the multiplex PCR reads, holding one entry per CDR3 protein. The data contain about 470,000 distinct CDR3 sequences, 14% to 15% of them singletons. This same sample was also taken into another study, of T cells in Graves' hyperthyroidism and ophthalmopathy.

The source material was peripheral blood mononuclear cells (PBMCs), sampled at new diagnosis, from a patient treated with antithyroid drugs. Every receptor here comes from a woman in her 30s with Graves disease.

Ten or more counts support this clonotype. The gene calls are TRBV28 and TRBJ2-5; TRBD1 might be the D (6 bases). Per germline, CDR1 MDHEN and CDR2 SYDVKM. This CDR3 region has 14 residues. Trimming removed 3 bases at V and 5 bases at J, with 13 bases between. The CDR3 is CASSLEQGEETQYF. DNA for the CDR3: TGTGCCAGCAGTTTGGAACAGGGCGAGGAGACCCAGTACTTC.

This clonotype was found many times. The CDR3 DNA follows: TGTGCCAGCAGCTTAGCGCGACTTGAAGCTTTCTTT. Its translation is CASSLARLEAFF. The V gene is TRBV7-9, the J gene TRBJ1-1; D unclear. Germline values: CDR1 SEHNR, CDR2 FQNEAQ (reference sequence). Trimming removed 0 bases from V and 7 bases from J, with 6 bases in between. The length of the CDR3 is 12 residues.

This sequence joins TRBV13 and TRBJ2-3; D perhaps matches TRBD2 (5 bases). V dropped 4 bases and J dropped 1 base, with 21 bases sitting between them. Germline-derived CDR1 and CDR2 are PRHDT and FYEKMQ (reference sequence). The CDR3 sequence is 18 residues long. CDR3 in DNA: TGTGCCAGCAGCTCACCTTCGTTCGGAGGCCGGGGCACAGATACGCAGTATTTT. Protein product: CASSSPSFGGRGTDTQYF. Full variable domain (missing parts from reference TRBV13 and TRBJ2-3): AAGVIQSPRHLIKEKRETATLKCYPIPRHDTVYWYQQGPGQDPQFLISFYEKMQSDKGSIPDRFSAQQFSDYHSELNMSSLELGDSALYFCASSSPSFGGRGTDTQYFGPGTRLTVL.

This clonotype was picked up many times. The rearrangement uses TRBV18 and TRBJ1-2; D may be TRBD1 (5 bases). Germline V CDR1 and CDR2: KGHSH, LQKENI. CDR3 length: 14 residues. V was clipped by 1 base and J by 5 bases, with 11 bases between them. In nucleotides, the CDR3 is TGTGCCAGCTCACCACAGGGGTGGTTATATGGCTACACCTTC. Protein sequence: CASSPQGWLYGYTF.

There are many counts of this clonotype. This chain uses TRBV12-5 with TRBJ1-1; possibly TRBD1 for D (6 bases). V was cut by 7 bases and J by 1 base, with 16 bases left in between. Germline V gene lookup returns CDR1 LGHNT and CDR2 FRNRAP. The CDR3 contains 15 residues. The CDR3 here is CASESPGTPNTEAFF. The CDR3 coding sequence is TGTGCTAGTGAATCTCCCGGGACACCGAACACTGAAGCTTTCTTT. The full variable domain, with the rest looked up from reference TRBV12-5 and TRBJ1-1, is DARVTQTPRHKVTEMGQEVTMRCQPILGHNTVFWYRQTMMQGLELLAYFRNRAPLDDSGMPKDRFSAEMPDATLATLKIQPSEPRDSAVYFCASESPGTPNTEAFFGQGTRLTVV.

This clonotype has at least ten counts. The CDR3 sequence: CSAMTGSLAKNIQYF. The CDR3 nucleotides are TGCAGTGCCATGACGGGTTCCCTAGCCAAAAACATTCAGTACTTC. The chain joins TRBV20-1 to TRBJ2-4; D remains unclear. CDR3 length: 15 residues. V was trimmed by 6 bases and J by 0 bases, leaving 15 bases between them. Germline-derived CDR1 and CDR2 are DFQATT and SNEGSKA (reference sequence).

This clonotype appeared many times. V is TRBV9 and J is TRBJ2-1, with 8 bases aligning to TRBD1. Germline V CDR1 and CDR2: SGDLS, YYNGEE. V lost 4 bases and J lost 8; bases outside the gene matches: 8. CDR3 length: 14 amino acids. The CDR3 nucleotides are TGTGCCAGCAGCTCGCGGACAGGGAGCGATGAGCAGTTCTTC. This translates into CASSSRTGSDEQFF.

This clonotype was recorded a few times. The chain uses TRBV5-4 and TRBJ2-1; TRBD2 matches 11 bases. The germline CDR1 and CDR2 sequences are SGHNT and YYREEE (reference sequence). The V gene end was trimmed by 4 bases and the J gene end by 13 bases; junction bases not matched to a gene: 13. The CDR3 extends over 15 amino acids. The CDR3 DNA reads as TGTGCCAGCAGCCCGTTAGCGGGAGGGCAGGTTTCTCAGTTCTTC. This translates into CASSPLAGGQVSQFF.

In its sample, this clonotype was seen many times. This chain uses TRBV30 with TRBJ2-3; 14 nucleotides line up with TRBD2. There are 18 residues in the CDR3. Trimming removed 7 bases from V and 0 bases from J; junction bases left unmatched: 12. Germline V gene sequence: CDR1 GTSNPN, CDR2 SVGIG (reference sequence). CDR3 sequence reads: CASETSGRAMASTDTQYF. CDR3 bases: TGTGCCTCCGAGACTAGCGGGAGGGCCATGGCTAGCACAGATACGCAGTATTTT.

The chain links TRBV9 to TRBJ2-7, with a possible D match to TRBD2 (5 bases). Trimming cost V 0 bases and J 4 bases, with 8 bases left between them. The CDR3 covers 13 residues. Germline values: CDR1 SGDLS, CDR2 YYNGEE. The CDR3 protein is CASSVDGGYEQYF. In DNA form, the CDR3 reads TGTGCCAGCAGCGTAGACGGAGGATACGAGCAGTACTTC.

There are many counts of this clonotype. The chain couples TRBV13 to TRBJ2-7; D uncertain. This CDR3 comprises 12 residues. Germline V gene data show CDR1 as PRHDT and CDR2 as FYEKMQ (reference sequence). Trimming took off 5 bases at V and 2 bases at J, with 7 bases between the two ends. The CDR3 region has the DNA TGTGCCAGCAGCCCAAACACCTACGAGCAGTACTTC. Translated, it gives CASSPNTYEQYF. Combining the CDR3 with reference TRBV13 and TRBJ2-7 gives the whole variable domain AAGVIQSPRHLIKEKRETATLKCYPIPRHDTVYWYQQGPGQDPQFLISFYEKMQSDKGSIPDRFSAQQFSDYHSELNMSSLELGDSALYFCASSPNTYEQYFGPGTRLTVT.

This clonotype has just a few counts. This chain uses TRBV27 with TRBJ2-1; D may be TRBD2 (5 bases). V lost 5 bases and J lost 4, with 9 bases in between. CDR1 and CDR2 from the germline V gene are MNHEY and SMNVEV (reference sequence). The CDR3 runs 13 residues. The CDR3 nucleotides are TGTGCCAGCAGTACTAGTTGGTACAATGAGCAGTTCTTC. Its translation: CASSTSWYNEQFF.